These T cell receptor beta chains were read from a single sample in a study of blood T cell repertoires in COVID-19. This table comes from immunoSEQ multiplex PCR, and its TCRdb copy is limited to in-frame clones, with some not included. The sample has approximately 88,000 clones; roughly 75% are singletons. Sample: peripheral blood. Source of these receptors: a man aged 50-60 years who had recovered from COVID-19. Each CDR3 is given with its conserved first and last residue. D genes are given only for firm matches. Clone size, where shown, is once, few, many, or a class for clones that have expanded.

V,size,J,D,CDR3,DNA
TRBV3-1/TRBV3-2,.,TRBJ2-1,TRBD2,CASSQGPGLVFYEQFF,TGTGCCAGCAGCCAAGGACCGGGACTAGTCTTCTATGAGCAGTTCTTC
TRBV30,.,TRBJ2-7,TRBD1,CAWSPGQGSYEQYF,TGTGCCTGGAGTCCGGGACAGGGGTCCTACGAGCAGTACTTC
TRBV18,.,TRBJ1-5,.,CASSPETGNQPQHF,TGTGCCAGCTCACCGGAAACAGGGAATCAGCCCCAGCATTTT
TRBV9,few,TRBJ2-7,TRBD2,CASSSGGAQGEQYF,TGTGCCAGCAGCAGCGGGGGGGCCCAGGGCGAGCAGTACTTC
TRBV7-2,.,TRBJ1-6,.,CASSLGGAHNSPLHF,TGTGCCAGCAGCTTAGGCGGGGCACATAATTCACCCCTCCACTTT
TRBV5-6,.,TRBJ1-1,.,CASSLGRGSTEAFF,TGTGCCAGCAGCTTGGGTCGGGGTAGCACTGAAGCTTTCTTT
TRBV25-1,.,TRBJ2-7,.,CASSGSGGFILSYEQYF,TGTGCCAGCAGTGGTTCGGGCGGGTTTATCCTTTCGTACGAGCAGTACTTC
TRBV27,.,TRBJ2-7,TRBD2,CASRGGVSYEQYF,TGTGCCAGTCGGGGAGGGGTATCCTACGAGCAGTACTTC
TRBV11-2,.,TRBJ2-3,.,CASSLGTAHSTDTQYF,TGTGCCAGCAGCTTAGGGACAGCTCATAGCACAGATACGCAGTATTTT
TRBV5-1,.,TRBJ2-7,.,CASSLGMGRAPYEQYF,TGCGCCAGCAGCTTGGGAATGGGCAGGGCACCCTACGAGCAGTACTTC
TRBV6-5,once,TRBJ1-2,.,CAGGDGVENYGYTF,TGTGCCGGAGGAGATGGGGTTGAAAACTATGGCTACACCTTC
TRBV5-6,.,TRBJ2-7,.,CASSLGEGSYEQYF,TGTGCCAGCAGCTTAGGAGAGGGATCCTACGAGCAGTACTTC
TRBV6-5,.,TRBJ2-5,.,CASSPVGGPETQYF,TGTGCCAGCAGCCCAGTGGGCGGGCCAGAGACCCAGTACTTC
TRBV27,few,TRBJ2-7,TRBD1,CASSHRLRDRVGGSWGEQYF,TGTGCCAGCAGTCACCGCCTCCGGGACAGGGTCGGCGGGAGTTGGGGCGAGCAGTACTTC
TRBV5-1,.,TRBJ1-2,.,CASSSGGQDGYTF,TGCGCCAGCAGCTCGGGGGGACAAGATGGCTACACCTTC
TRBV23-1,few,TRBJ1-1,.,CASEPTRRGYTEAFF,TGCGCCAGCGAACCCACCCGGCGGGGGTACACTGAAGCTTTCTTT
TRBV18,few,TRBJ1-5,.,CASSDSNQPQHF,TGTGCCAGCTCGGACAGTAATCAGCCCCAGCATTTT
TRBV5-1,.,TRBJ2-1,TRBD2,CASSLELASGSDEQFF,TGCGCCAGCAGCTTGGAATTGGCTAGCGGGAGCGATGAGCAGTTCTTC
TRBV27,.,TRBJ2-5,TRBD2,CASSFQSLAGQETQYF,TGTGCCAGCAGTTTCCAATCCCTAGCGGGCCAAGAGACCCAGTACTTC
TRBV10-3,.,TRBJ2-3,.,CAISESVDTQYF,TGTGCCATCAGTGAGTCCGTAGATACGCAGTATTTT
TRBV29-1,.,TRBJ1-1,.,CSVGSGGNTEAFF,TGCAGCGTTGGCTCCGGCGGCAACACTGAAGCTTTCTTT
TRBV12-3/TRBV12-4,.,TRBJ2-7,.,CASSTQGWYEQYF,TGTGCCAGCAGTACCCAGGGTTGGTACGAGCAGTACTTC
TRBV7-2,.,TRBJ2-5,TRBD2,CASRPYSGIQETQYF,TGTGCCAGCAGGCCCTACAGCGGGATCCAAGAGACCCAGTACTTC
TRBV9,.,TRBJ2-3,.,CASRRGIGTTDTQYF,TGTGCCAGCAGGAGGGGGATAGGGACCACAGATACGCAGTATTTT
TRBV11-1,.,TRBJ2-7,TRBD1,CASSLGGTAVYEQYF,TGTGCCAGCAGCTTAGGGGGGACAGCGGTCTACGAGCAGTACTTC
TRBV12-3/TRBV12-4,.,TRBJ2-7,.,CASSRTRGEQYF,TGTGCCAGCAGTCGGACGCGGGGCGAGCAGTACTTC
TRBV18,.,TRBJ1-3,TRBD1,CASSPGQVRNTIYF,TGTGCCAGCTCACCCGGACAGGTCAGGAACACCATATATTTT
TRBV9,.,TRBJ2-3,.,CASSSNTIPTDTQYF,TGTGCCAGCAGCTCCAACACCATCCCCACAGATACGCAGTATTTT
TRBV18,few,TRBJ2-7,.,CASSPDRNEQYF,TGTGCCAGCTCACCTGACAGAAACGAGCAGTACTTC
TRBV9,once,TRBJ2-5,TRBD2,CASSVGGRGETQYF,TGTGCCAGCAGCGTAGGCGGGAGGGGAGAGACCCAGTACTTC
TRBV27,.,TRBJ1-3,TRBD1,CASSTAGGPESGNTIYF,TGTGCCAGCTCAACGGCAGGGGGCCCGGAATCTGGAAACACCATATATTTT
TRBV11-2,.,TRBJ2-7,.,CASSTIYQNSYEQYF,TGTGCCAGCAGCACCATTTACCAGAACTCCTACGAGCAGTACTTC
TRBV5-1,.,TRBJ1-5,.,CASRYGSGEPQHF,TGCGCCAGCAGGTATGGGAGCGGCGAGCCCCAGCATTTT
TRBV3-1/TRBV3-2,.,TRBJ2-7,TRBD1,CASSQVQGYEQYF,TGTGCCAGCAGCCAAGTACAGGGGTACGAGCAGTACTTC